Reported below is one T cell receptor beta chain. This record comes from a study of PD-L1 blockade in urothelial cancer. Measured with immunoSEQ multiplex PCR; TCRdb has only the in-frame clones, and not every one. Among roughly 45,000 clones, roughly four fifths were seen once, and the ten largest hold about 13%. Looked up from germline, CDR1 is SGHAT and CDR2 is FQNNGV. V lost 1 base and J 5 bases, leaving 12 bases between the germline ends. This CDR3 has 14 amino acids. The sample's time point: peripheral blood 6 weeks after treatment start. This rearrangement joins TRBV11-2 to TRBJ2-7; unclear D gene. This clonotype was sampled from a man in his 60s with urothelial cancer. Sequences were derived from PBMCs, sampled around atezolizumab (anti-PD-L1) treatment. This chain's CDR3 is CASSLGQVFDEQYF. CDR3 DNA sequence: TGTGCCAGCAGCTTAGGGCAGGTGTTTGACGAGCAGTACTTC.